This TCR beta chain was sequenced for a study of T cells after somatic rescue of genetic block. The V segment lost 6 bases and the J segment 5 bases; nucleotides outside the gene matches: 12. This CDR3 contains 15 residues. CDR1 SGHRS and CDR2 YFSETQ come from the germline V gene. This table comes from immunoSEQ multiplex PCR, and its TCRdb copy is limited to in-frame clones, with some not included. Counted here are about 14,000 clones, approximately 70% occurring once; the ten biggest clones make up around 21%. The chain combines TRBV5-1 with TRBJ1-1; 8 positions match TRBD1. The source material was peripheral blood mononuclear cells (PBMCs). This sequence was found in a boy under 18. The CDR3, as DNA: TGCGCCAGCATCCTTTGGACAGGGACAAAGACTGAAGCTTTCTTT. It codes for CASILWTGTKTEAFF.